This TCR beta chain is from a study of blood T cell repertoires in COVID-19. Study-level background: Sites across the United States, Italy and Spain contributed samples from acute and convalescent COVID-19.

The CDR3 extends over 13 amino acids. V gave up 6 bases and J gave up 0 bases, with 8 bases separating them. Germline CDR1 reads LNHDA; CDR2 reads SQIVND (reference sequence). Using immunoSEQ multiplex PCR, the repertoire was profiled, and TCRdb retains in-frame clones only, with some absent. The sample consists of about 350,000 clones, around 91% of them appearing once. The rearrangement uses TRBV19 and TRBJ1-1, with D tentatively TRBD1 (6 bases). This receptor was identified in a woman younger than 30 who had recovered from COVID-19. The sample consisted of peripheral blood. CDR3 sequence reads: CASRAGVNTEAFF. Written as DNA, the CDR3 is TGTGCCAGTAGGGCAGGGGTGAACACTGAAGCTTTCTTT.